The rows below give T cell receptor beta chains drawn from one sample of a study of T cells in Graves' hyperthyroidism and ophthalmopathy. TCRdb fed the multiplex PCR reads into MiXCR, producing one record per CDR3 protein. The sample records about 360,000 distinct CDR3 sequences, less than 15% being singletons. The sequencing input was blood. These receptors originate from a man aged 30 to 39 with Graves' hyperthyroidism that later progressed to Graves' ophthalmopathy. The CDR3 runs from the conserved cysteine through the conserved F or W. D genes are given only for firm matches. Only some rows state a clone size, as once, few, many or a class for expanded clones.

clone size: many
D gene: TRBD1
J gene: TRBJ1-5
V gene: TRBV6-1
CDR3 protein: CASRIIPGTGDSNQPQHF
CDR3 DNA: TGTGCCAGCAGGATAATACCCGGGACAGGGGATAGCAATCAGCCCCAGCATTTT

clone size: few
D gene: .
J gene: TRBJ1-6
V gene: TRBV11-2
CDR3 protein: CASSSEGGRSPLHF
CDR3 DNA: TGTGCCAGCAGCTCGGAAGGAGGGCGGTCACCCCTCCACTTT

clone size: many
D gene: .
J gene: TRBJ1-2
V gene: TRBV12-3/TRBV12-4
CDR3 protein: CASSPDPSYGYTF
CDR3 DNA: TGTGCCAGCAGTCCCGACCCGTCCTATGGCTACACCTTC

clone size: .
D gene: TRBD2
J gene: TRBJ2-2
V gene: TRBV5-6
CDR3 protein: CASNIGLAGMGTGELFF
CDR3 DNA: TGTGCCAGCAACATAGGACTAGCGGGGATGGGCACCGGGGAGCTGTTTTTT

clone size: many
D gene: .
J gene: TRBJ1-2
V gene: TRBV6-1
CDR3 protein: CASTPLRHASNYGYTF
CDR3 DNA: TGTGCCAGCACTCCGTTAAGACATGCTTCTAACTATGGCTACACCTTC

clone size: many
D gene: .
J gene: TRBJ2-5
V gene: TRBV12-3/TRBV12-4
CDR3 protein: CASSPRGLATQYF
CDR3 DNA: TGTGCCAGCAGCCCCAGGGGATTGGCCACACAGTACTTC

clone size: .
D gene: .
J gene: TRBJ1-4
V gene: TRBV14
CDR3 protein: CASSQDRRGKLFF
CDR3 DNA: TGTGCCAGCAGCCAAGATCGTCGGGGAAAACTGTTTTTT

clone size: .
D gene: .
J gene: TRBJ2-3
V gene: TRBV5-1
CDR3 protein: CASLWGTGHPTDTQYF
CDR3 DNA: TGCGCCAGCCTCTGGGGAACGGGACACCCCACAGATACGCAGTATTTT

clone size: .
D gene: TRBD1
J gene: TRBJ1-4
V gene: TRBV7-9
CDR3 protein: CASSRTGGATNEKLFF
CDR3 DNA: TGTGCCAGCAGCCGCACAGGGGGCGCAACTAATGAAAAACTGTTTTTT

clone size: .
D gene: TRBD2
J gene: TRBJ2-2
V gene: TRBV30
CDR3 protein: CAWRAGGRAGELFF
CDR3 DNA: TGTGCCTGGAGAGCGGGGGGGCGCGCCGGGGAGCTGTTTTTT

clone size: many
D gene: .
J gene: TRBJ2-1
V gene: TRBV7-9
CDR3 protein: CASSLGDFYNEQFF
CDR3 DNA: TGTGCCAGCAGCTTAGGGGACTTTTACAATGAGCAGTTCTTC

clone size: many
D gene: .
J gene: TRBJ1-4
V gene: TRBV18
CDR3 protein: CASSPYDSGMKELFF
CDR3 DNA: TGTGCCAGCTCACCATATGACTCCGGCATGAAGGAACTGTTTTTT

clone size: many
D gene: .
J gene: TRBJ1-4
V gene: TRBV30
CDR3 protein: CAWSVGAAGEKLFF
CDR3 DNA: TGTGCCTGGAGTGTAGGCGCGGCGGGTGAAAAACTGTTTTTT

clone size: .
D gene: .
J gene: TRBJ2-7
V gene: TRBV28
CDR3 protein: CASSHAGGTVAEQYF
CDR3 DNA: TGTGCCAGCAGCCATGCTGGGGGGACGGTAGCTGAGCAGTACTTC

clone size: many
D gene: .
J gene: TRBJ1-1
V gene: TRBV19
CDR3 protein: CASSIMTVNTEAFF
CDR3 DNA: TGTGCCAGTAGTATTATGACGGTGAACACTGAAGCTTTCTTT

clone size: few
D gene: TRBD2
J gene: TRBJ2-1
V gene: TRBV9
CDR3 protein: CASSVGTSGGLYNEQFF
CDR3 DNA: TGTGCCAGCAGCGTTGGGACTAGCGGGGGGTTGTACAATGAGCAGTTCTTC

clone size: .
D gene: TRBD1
J gene: TRBJ2-5
V gene: TRBV7-9
CDR3 protein: CASSSPGQGAETQYF
CDR3 DNA: TGTGCCAGCAGCTCTCCGGGACAGGGGGCCGAGACCCAGTACTTC

clone size: many
D gene: TRBD2
J gene: TRBJ2-7
V gene: TRBV28
CDR3 protein: CASSLSTSGGIGQYF
CDR3 DNA: TGTGCCAGCAGTTTATCAACTAGCGGGGGGATAGGGCAGTACTTC

clone size: once
D gene: TRBD2
J gene: TRBJ2-7
V gene: TRBV3-1
CDR3 protein: CASSQEGERGSYEQYF
CDR3 DNA: TGTGCCAGCAGCCAAGAGGGGGAGCGGGGGTCCTACGAGCAGTACTTC